The T cell receptor (beta chain) described here comes from a study of cytomegalovirus exposure and HLA in healthy donors. Study findings and constraints: Rare TCR sequences dominated, though some public TCRs recurred in many donors. Subsequent analysis found a tendency for first-cohort TCR clusters to co-occur within the approximately 130 validation repertoires. The study labeled fewer than 200 TCR beta chains cytomegalovirus-associated.

Comments on this clone: Its antigen is unidentified.

The protocol was immunoSEQ multiplex PCR, while the TCRdb copy is restricted to in-frame clones and leaves out a portion. The sample lists hundreds of thousands of clones, 86% seen once, with 0.8% to 0.85% in the top ten. Trimming stripped 1 base from V and 5 bases from J, with 17 bases between. Germline V lookup: CDR1 MNHEY, CDR2 SMNVEV (reference sequence). This CDR3 is built from 16 residues. This clonotype was sampled from a woman between 18 and 30 years old in good health and CMV-seronegative. The genes are TRBV27 and TRBJ1-2; D is perhaps TRBD1 (6 bases). Source material: PBMCs. The CDR3 DNA reads as TGTGCCAGCAGTTTATATAATTTGGGGGCCGCGTATGGCTACACCTTC. This gives the protein CASSLYNLGAAYGYTF.